This T cell receptor beta chain was found in a study of control samples from healthy donors and cancer patients. TCRdb's table, derived via immunoSEQ multiplex PCR, lists solely in-frame clones and lacks some. The sample lists tens of thousands of clones; 85% to 90% were seen once. The V end was cut by 7 bases, the J end by 4 bases, with 8 bases between. The length of the CDR3 is 13 residues. CDR1 is MNHEY, CDR2 SVGAGI, per germline. The rearrangement links TRBV6-5 to TRBJ2-6; a possible D gene is TRBD1 (6 bases). Sample: PBMCs. The clonotype originates from a woman aged 45-59 years with colorectal cancer. CDR3 sequence reads: CASTGAGANVLTF. The DNA for the CDR3 is TGTGCCAGCACAGGGGCCGGGGCCAACGTCCTGACTTTC.